The rows below give T cell receptor beta chains drawn from one sample of a study of identical twins. TCRdb processed the 5' RACE reads anew with MiXCR; each CDR3 protein has one entry. This sample yields 600,000 to 850,000 distinct CDR3 sequences, of which about 20% are seen a single time; around 14% belongs to the top ten. These same records also appear under a second study, on T cells expressing NK-cell markers.

Sequencing was done on a sample of PBMCs. The receptor source for this set is a woman aged 18-29 years in good health. CDR3s include the opening cysteine and the closing phenylalanine or tryptophan. Each record gives: D gene, V gene, clone size, J gene, CDR3 DNA, CDR3 protein. The D gene is left open where the match is weak. The listing skips clone size in some rows; elsewhere it reads once, few, many or a size class.

>TRBD2|TRBV5-1|.|TRBJ2-1
TGCGCCAGCAGTGTGACCTCGGGAGGAACTTTAAACAATGAGCAGTTCTTC
CASSVTSGGTLNNEQFF
>.|TRBV5-1|few|TRBJ1-2
TGCGCCAGCAGCTTGTCAACCAGAGCTAACTATGGCTACACCTTC
CASSLSTRANYGYTF
>.|TRBV20-1|few|TRBJ1-1
TGCAGTGCTAGTCCCTATCCGTCGGGCACTGAAGCTTTCTTT
CSASPYPSGTEAFF
>.|TRBV20-1|few|TRBJ2-3
TGCAGTGCTAGAGATAGCGGAGGGGTAGGAGATACGCAGTATTTT
CSARDSGGVGDTQYF
>.|TRBV20-1|.|TRBJ2-5
TGCAGTGCTAGAGATTATCAGGGGCGCGGGACCCAGTACTTC
CSARDYQGRGTQYF
>TRBD1|TRBV5-1|.|TRBJ1-1
TGCGCCAGCAGCCCGGGACAGCCAGGGCTTGAAGCTTTCTTT
CASSPGQPGLEAFF
>TRBD2|TRBV5-1|few|TRBJ2-7
TGCGCCAGCACGGGAGGGACTGAAGATCCCTACGAGCAGTACTTC
CASTGGTEDPYEQYF
>TRBD2|TRBV4-3|few|TRBJ2-3
TGCGCCAGCAGTTTAAGGGGCCGGGAGGCAGATACGCAGTATTTT
CASSLRGREADTQYF
>.|TRBV7-2|.|TRBJ2-1
TGTGCCAGCAGCTTAAGCGTCTCGAATCAGTTCTTC
CASSLSVSNQFF
>.|TRBV20-1|few|TRBJ2-1
TGCAGTGCTAGACCCGTGGGAGCGAGTAGCTCCTACAATGAGCAGTTCTTC
CSARPVGASSSYNEQFF
>TRBD1|TRBV14|.|TRBJ2-1
TGTGCCAGCAGCCGATTACCGGGACAGGTAGACAATGAGCAGTTCTTC
CASSRLPGQVDNEQFF
>.|TRBV20-1|few|TRBJ2-7
TGCAGTGCCTTGGGGGTCACACACGAGCAGTACTTC
CSALGVTHEQYF
>.|TRBV30|few|TRBJ2-3
TGTGCCTGGACTACGGGGGTCACAGATACGCAGTATTTT
CAWTTGVTDTQYF
>.|TRBV6-1|.|TRBJ1-2
TGTGCCAGCAGTGAGTCCCATGCTAACTATGGCTACACCTTC
CASSESHANYGYTF
>TRBD1|TRBV29-1|.|TRBJ2-5
TGCAGCGTTGAGGGACAGCAAGAGACCCAGTACTTC
CSVEGQQETQYF
>TRBD2|TRBV4-1|.|TRBJ2-1
TGCGCCAGCAGCCACTCCGTTACTAGCGGGGGGTGGAATGAGCAGTTCTTC
CASSHSVTSGGWNEQFF
>.|TRBV5-8|few|TRBJ1-6
TGTGCCAGCACCAACAAGGGCAACAGGTCACCCCTCCACTTT
CASTNKGNRSPLHF
>.|TRBV5-8|few|TRBJ2-5
TGTGCCAGCAGCTCGGGTGTGAGCGACCAAGAGACCCAGTACTTC
CASSSGVSDQETQYF
>TRBD2|TRBV12-3/TRBV12-4|.|TRBJ2-7
TGTGCCAGCAGTTTCGCGGCTAGCGGGAGGGCCCGCTACGAGCAGTACTTC
CASSFAASGRARYEQYF
>.|TRBV12-3/TRBV12-4|.|TRBJ2-7
TGTGCCAGCAGCCGTGAGGGCGAGCAGTACTTC
CASSREGEQYF
>.|TRBV5-1|few|TRBJ2-5
TGCGCCAGTAAGCTTCGGGCTAGTACAGAGACCCAGTACTTC
CASKLRASTETQYF
>TRBD1|TRBV20-1|.|TRBJ1-6
TGCAGTGCTAGAGGTCCACAGGGGATTAATTCACCCCTCCACTTT
CSARGPQGINSPLHF
>TRBD2|TRBV7-9|few|TRBJ2-2
TGTGCCAGCAGCTTACGGAGCGGGATATCGGGGGAGCTGTTTTTT
CASSLRSGISGELFF
>TRBD1|TRBV20-1|few|TRBJ2-5
TGCAGTGCTGTTAAGGGGGCGCGGGAGACCCAGTACTTC
CSAVKGARETQYF
>.|TRBV20-1|few|TRBJ1-5
TGCAGTGCTACAGGCCGGGTCAATCAGCCCCAGCATTTT
CSATGRVNQPQHF
>TRBD1|TRBV6-1|few|TRBJ2-1
TGTGCCCCCGGGGAAGACAGGGGTTTTCCCTACAATGAGCAGTTCTTC
CAPGEDRGFPYNEQFF
>.|TRBV12-3/TRBV12-4|.|TRBJ1-4
TGTGCCAGCAGTGCTAACCTTCCGAATGAAAAACTGTTTTTT
CASSANLPNEKLFF
>.|TRBV12-3/TRBV12-4|many|TRBJ1-4
TGTGCCAGCAGTATCCGGACTGGGATAAATGAAAAACTGTTTTTT
CASSIRTGINEKLFF
>TRBD2|TRBV6-5|.|TRBJ2-7
TGTGCCAGCAGTTATTTGGCTAGCGGAAACTACGAGCAGTACTTC
CASSYLASGNYEQYF
>TRBD1|TRBV5-1|.|TRBJ2-5
TGCGCCAGCAGCTCCCCCCCAGTCAGGGGGCAAGAGACCCAGTACTTC
CASSSPPVRGQETQYF
>.|TRBV6-5|.|TRBJ1-1
TGTGCCAGCAGTTCCCCCCGGGGGCCCCTGTTCACTGAAGCTTTCTTT
CASSSPRGPLFTEAFF
>.|TRBV13|few|TRBJ2-3
TGTGCCAGCAGCAGTTCGGTGGATACGCAGTATTTT
CASSSSVDTQYF
>.|TRBV7-2|.|TRBJ2-5
TGTGCCAGCAGCTTACAGGGAGGGGGAGGGCAGGAGACCCAGTACTTC
CASSLQGGGGQETQYF
>TRBD1|TRBV6-1|few|TRBJ1-5
TGTGCCAGCAGGGCGGGACAGAGCAATCAGCCCCAGCATTTT
CASRAGQSNQPQHF
>.|TRBV24-1|few|TRBJ2-7
TGTGCCACCAAAAGGTTTCCCCACGAGCAGTACTTC
CATKRFPHEQYF
>.|TRBV11-1|.|TRBJ2-1
TGTGCCAGCAGCCACCCAATACAGGGATCAGATTCACCGAGCTCCTACAATGAGCAGTTCTTC
CASSHPIQGSDSPSSYNEQFF
>TRBD2|TRBV20-1|.|TRBJ2-7
TGCAGTGCCCGTGGGACTAGCGGATACGAGCAGTACTTC
CSARGTSGYEQYF
>TRBD2|TRBV9|.|TRBJ2-5
TGTGCCAGCAGCGTAGCAGCGGGAGCGGAAGAGACCCAGTACTTC
CASSVAAGAEETQYF
>.|TRBV6-5|.|TRBJ2-7
TGTGCCAGCAGTTACCCCCGACAGGCCTCCCACGAGCAGTACTTC
CASSYPRQASHEQYF
>TRBD1|TRBV14|few|TRBJ2-7
TGTGCCAGCAGCCAGCACCCGACAGGGGTCGGGTCCTACGAGCAGTACTTC
CASSQHPTGVGSYEQYF
>.|TRBV20-1|few|TRBJ2-4
TGCAGTGCTAGAGAACGGCGGGGTGGCAAAAACATTCAGTACTTC
CSARERRGGKNIQYF
>TRBD2|TRBV7-6|.|TRBJ2-3
TGTGCCAGCAGTTTAGCGGGAGTCTCAGATACGCAGTATTTT
CASSLAGVSDTQYF
>TRBD1|TRBV10-3|.|TRBJ2-3
TGTGCCATCAGTGGGCCCCGACAGGGCCGAGATACGCAGTATTTT
CAISGPRQGRDTQYF
>.|TRBV6-6|many|TRBJ2-3
TGTGCCAGCGGCGACACTACGCAGTATTTT
CASGDTTQYF
>TRBD1|TRBV9|many|TRBJ2-7
TGTGCCAGTTCTCCCGGGACAGGGTTCTACGAGCAGTACTTC
CASSPGTGFYEQYF
>.|TRBV4-2|few|TRBJ1-1
TGTGCCAGCAGCCAAGAAGCCCAGCAACGAGCTTTCTTT
CASSQEAQQRAFF
>.|TRBV6-2/TRBV6-3|few|TRBJ2-1
TGTGCCAGCGTCTCCCACTACAATGAGCAGTTCTTC
CASVSHYNEQFF
>.|TRBV29-1|.|TRBJ2-2
TGCAGCGTTGAAGCCTCGCGGGCCACCGGGGAGCTGTTTTTT
CSVEASRATGELFF
>.|TRBV11-3|.|TRBJ2-1
TGTGCCAGCAGCCGAGGGACTGCACCGACCAATGAGCAGTTCTTC
CASSRGTAPTNEQFF
>.|TRBV27|.|TRBJ2-1
TGTGCCACCTCACCCGGGACAAGGGGTAACGACCAGTTCTTC
CATSPGTRGNDQFF
>TRBD2|TRBV5-1|few|TRBJ2-5
TGCGCCAGCAGCCGCGGTAGTAGCGGGAGCTTTATCCAGTACTTC
CASSRGSSGSFIQYF
>TRBD2|TRBV11-1|.|TRBJ2-7
TGTGCCAGCAGCTTAGGTCTAGCGGGAGGCCCGACCACTTTCCTCGAGCAGTACTTC
CASSLGLAGGPTTFLEQYF
>TRBD2|TRBV6-1|.|TRBJ2-3
TGTGCCAGCAGCTCCCGCTCCGGACTAGCGGTTATCACAGATACGCAGTATTTT
CASSSRSGLAVITDTQYF
>TRBD1|TRBV7-8|.|TRBJ2-7
TGTGCCAGCAGCACAATTCCGCGAGGGACAGCTCTGACCTACGAGCAGTACTTC
CASSTIPRGTALTYEQYF
>.|TRBV5-1|.|TRBJ1-5
TGCGCCAGCAGCCCGGACCTCAATCAGCCCCAGCATTTT
CASSPDLNQPQHF
>TRBD2|TRBV11-2|.|TRBJ2-2
TGTGCCAGCAGTCCCTATTTAGCGGGAGCCACCGGGGAGCTGTTTTTT
CASSPYLAGATGELFF
>.|TRBV7-3|.|TRBJ2-2
TGTGCCAGCAGCCCAACAGGGATGGGGGAGCTGTTTTTT
CASSPTGMGELFF